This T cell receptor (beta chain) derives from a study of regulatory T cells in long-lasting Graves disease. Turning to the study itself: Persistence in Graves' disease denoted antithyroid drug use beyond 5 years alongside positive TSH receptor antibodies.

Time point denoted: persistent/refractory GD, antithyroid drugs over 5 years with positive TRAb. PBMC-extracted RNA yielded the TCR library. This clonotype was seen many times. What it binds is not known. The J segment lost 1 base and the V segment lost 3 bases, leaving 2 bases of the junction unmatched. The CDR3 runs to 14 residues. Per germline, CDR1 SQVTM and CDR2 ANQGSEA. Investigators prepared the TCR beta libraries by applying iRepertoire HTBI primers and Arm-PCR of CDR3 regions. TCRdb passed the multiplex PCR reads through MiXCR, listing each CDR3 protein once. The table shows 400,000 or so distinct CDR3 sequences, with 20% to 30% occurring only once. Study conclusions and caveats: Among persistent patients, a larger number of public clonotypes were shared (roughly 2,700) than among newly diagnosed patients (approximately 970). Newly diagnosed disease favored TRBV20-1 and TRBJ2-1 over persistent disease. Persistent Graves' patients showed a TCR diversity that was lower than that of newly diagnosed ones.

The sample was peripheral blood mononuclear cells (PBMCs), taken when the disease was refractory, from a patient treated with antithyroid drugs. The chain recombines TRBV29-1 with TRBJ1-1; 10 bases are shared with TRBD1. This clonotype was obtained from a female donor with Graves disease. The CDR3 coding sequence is TGCAGCGTTGACGACAGGGGGCGGAACACTGAAGCTTTCTTT. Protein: CSVDDRGRNTEAFF. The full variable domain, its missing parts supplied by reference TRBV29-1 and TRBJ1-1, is SAVISQKPSRDICQRGTSLTIQCQVDSQVTMMFWYRQQPGQSLTLIATANQGSEATYESGFVIDKFPISRPNLTFSTLTVSNMSPEDSSIYLCSVDDRGRNTEAFFGQGTRLTVV.